This T cell receptor (beta chain) was found in a study of blood T cell repertoires in COVID-19. Overall study: Samples representing acute and convalescent COVID-19 were sourced from the United States, Italy and Spain. Sample material is recorded as cDNA or gDNA derived from T cells, B-cell-depleted T cells, or PBMCs.

Trimming cost V 2 bases and J 7 bases, with 20 bases left between them. The V gene's germline CDR1 is MNHEY and CDR2 SMNVEV (reference sequence). The CDR3 loop spans 16 amino acids. Seattle's cohort entered during active infection and was followed longitudinally. The authors' processing: Estimation of nucleated cell counts relied on the amplification of reference gene primers. Clones were sequenced by immunoSEQ multiplex PCR, and TCRdb holds only the in-frame ones, with some missing. The V and J calls and clone size were taken over from that table, and D and trimming were inferred from the DNA. Found here are 150,000 to 200,000 clones, 80% to 90% of them singletons; the top ten hold around 13%.

This rearrangement joins TRBV27 to TRBJ1-2; D may be TRBD1 (5 bases). The source material was peripheral blood. This clonotype originated in a woman in her 70s with COVID-19, enrolled during active disease. DNA of the CDR3: TGTGCCAGCAGTTTAAGTTATCGGGCAGGGCTAGGTGGCTACACCTTC. It translates to CASSLSYRAGLGGYTF.